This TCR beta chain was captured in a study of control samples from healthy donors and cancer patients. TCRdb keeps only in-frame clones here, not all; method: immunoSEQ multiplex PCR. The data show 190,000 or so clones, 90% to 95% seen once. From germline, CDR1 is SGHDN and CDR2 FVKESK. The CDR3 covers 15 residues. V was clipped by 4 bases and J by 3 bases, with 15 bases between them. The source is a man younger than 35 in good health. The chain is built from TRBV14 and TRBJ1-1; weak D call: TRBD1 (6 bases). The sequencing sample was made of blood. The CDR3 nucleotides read TGTGCCAGCAGCCTAGGGGGACCTTCTGACACTGAAGCTTTCTTT. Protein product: CASSLGGPSDTEAFF.